This entry features one TCR beta chain sequence. The source of the sample is a study of tumor-infiltrating lymphocytes in localized non-small cell lung cancer. The assay was immunoSEQ multiplex PCR, and TCRdb's table has in-frame clones only and misses some. The sample records several thousand clones, about four fifths being singletons. Trimming took off 7 bases at V and 5 bases at J, with 8 bases between the two ends. Germline V gives CDR1 DFQATT, CDR2 SNEGSKA (reference sequence). CDR3 length equals 11 residues. The clonotype comes from a human donor with non-small cell lung cancer. V is TRBV20-1 and J is TRBJ2-2; maybe TRBD2 (5 bases). The sequencing input was uninvolved lung tissue not adjacent to the tumor. The CDR3 DNA sequence: TGCAGTGGGCGGGCGACCGGGGAGCTGTTTTTT. This sequence encodes CSGRATGELFF.